A selection of T cell receptor beta chains follows, all from one sample in a study of cytotoxic CD8 clonotypes in ibrutinib-treated CLL. Produced via immunoSEQ multiplex PCR; TCRdb's table is partial and in-frame only. The sample carries around 310,000 clones, 80% recorded once. The source was PBMCs, collected before ibrutinib treatment. These receptors originate from a human donor with chronic lymphocytic leukemia. CDR3s include the opening cysteine and the closing phenylalanine or tryptophan. The order of the fields is clone size, V gene, J gene, D gene, CDR3 protein, CDR3 DNA. The D gene is left open where the match is weak. Only some rows state a clone size, as once, few, many or a class for expanded clones.

>-|TRBV5-6|TRBJ1-4|-
CASSFLDRSNEKLFF
TGTGCCAGCAGCTTCCTCGACAGGTCTAATGAAAAACTGTTTTTT
>few|TRBV5-1|TRBJ2-7|-
CASSGLITYEQYF
TGCGCCAGCAGCGGCCTGATCACCTACGAGCAGTACTTC
>once|TRBV27|TRBJ2-3|TRBD2
CASSALAGGADTQYF
TGTGCCAGCAGTGCACTAGCGGGAGGTGCAGATACGCAGTATTTT
>-|TRBV9|TRBJ2-1|-
CASSVEGGTDLGEQFF
TGTGCCAGCAGCGTAGAAGGAGGGACCGACTTGGGGGAGCAGTTCTTC
>-|TRBV9|TRBJ1-1|-
CASRGTGGAGTEAFF
TGTGCCAGCAGGGGGACCGGGGGCGCGGGCACTGAAGCTTTCTTT
>-|TRBV30|TRBJ2-7|-
CAWKRNSEYEQYF
TGTGCCTGGAAGCGGAACAGTGAATACGAGCAGTACTTC
>-|TRBV5-1|TRBJ1-2|-
CASSETANSPSFYTF
TGCGCCAGCAGCGAGACAGCGAACTCTCCATCCTTCTACACCTTC
>-|TRBV19|TRBJ1-2|-
CASSIAGYGPGYTF
TGTGCCAGTAGTATAGCCGGTTACGGGCCTGGCTACACCTTC
>few|TRBV19|TRBJ2-2|-
CATKWGATGELFF
TGTGCCACTAAATGGGGGGCCACCGGGGAGCTGTTTTTT
>-|TRBV15|TRBJ1-5|-
CATSREYGSNQPQHF
TGTGCCACCAGCAGAGAATATGGTAGCAATCAGCCCCAGCATTTT